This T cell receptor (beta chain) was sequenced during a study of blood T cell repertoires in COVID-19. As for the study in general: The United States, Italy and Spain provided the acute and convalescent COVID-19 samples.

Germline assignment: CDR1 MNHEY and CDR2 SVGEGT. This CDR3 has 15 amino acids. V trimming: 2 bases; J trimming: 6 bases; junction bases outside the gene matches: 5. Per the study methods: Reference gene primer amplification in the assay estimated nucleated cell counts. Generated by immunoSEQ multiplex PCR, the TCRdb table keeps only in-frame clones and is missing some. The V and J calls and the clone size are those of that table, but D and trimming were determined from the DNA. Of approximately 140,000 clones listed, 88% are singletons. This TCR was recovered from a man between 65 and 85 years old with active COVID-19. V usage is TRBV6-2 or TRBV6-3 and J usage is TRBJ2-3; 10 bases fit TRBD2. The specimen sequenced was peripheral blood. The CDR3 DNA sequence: TGTGCCAGCAGTTACGAGCGGGGGGGGCAGGATACGCAGTATTTT. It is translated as CASSYERGGQDTQYF.